This T cell receptor beta chain was sequenced in a study of siplizumab effects on memory and regulatory T cells. This clone was seen a handful of times. The V segment lost 5 bases and the J segment 3 bases; nucleotides outside the gene matches: 6. The CDR3 is 14 amino acids. The germline CDR1 and CDR2 sequences are MNHNY and SVGAGI (reference sequence). Profiled with immunoSEQ multiplex PCR; TCRdb holds only in-frame clones, not every one. The sample gives tens of thousands of clones, about 90% of which show up once; approximately 28% is in the top ten. The sample was CD8+ T cells sorted from blood. The clonotype originates from a human donor in good health. The V and J genes are TRBV6-6 and TRBJ2-7, with TRBD1 matching 8 bases. The DNA of the CDR3 is TGTGCCAGCAGTCGGACAGGGACTCACTACGAGCAGTACTTC. Protein sequence: CASSRTGTHYEQYF.